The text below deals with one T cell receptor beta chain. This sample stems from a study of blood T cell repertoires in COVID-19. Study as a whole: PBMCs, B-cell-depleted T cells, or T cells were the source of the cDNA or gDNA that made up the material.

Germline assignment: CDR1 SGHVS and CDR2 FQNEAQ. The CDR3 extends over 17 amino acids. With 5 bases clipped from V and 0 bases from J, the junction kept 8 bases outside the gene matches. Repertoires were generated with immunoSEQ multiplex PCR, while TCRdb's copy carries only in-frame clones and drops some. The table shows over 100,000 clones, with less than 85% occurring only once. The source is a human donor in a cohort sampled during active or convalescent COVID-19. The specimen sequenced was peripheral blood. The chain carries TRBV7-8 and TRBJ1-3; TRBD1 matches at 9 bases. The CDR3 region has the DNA TGTGCCAGCAGCATTCAACAGGGGGCCGCCTCTGGAAACACCATATATTTT. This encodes CASSIQQGAASGNTIYF.